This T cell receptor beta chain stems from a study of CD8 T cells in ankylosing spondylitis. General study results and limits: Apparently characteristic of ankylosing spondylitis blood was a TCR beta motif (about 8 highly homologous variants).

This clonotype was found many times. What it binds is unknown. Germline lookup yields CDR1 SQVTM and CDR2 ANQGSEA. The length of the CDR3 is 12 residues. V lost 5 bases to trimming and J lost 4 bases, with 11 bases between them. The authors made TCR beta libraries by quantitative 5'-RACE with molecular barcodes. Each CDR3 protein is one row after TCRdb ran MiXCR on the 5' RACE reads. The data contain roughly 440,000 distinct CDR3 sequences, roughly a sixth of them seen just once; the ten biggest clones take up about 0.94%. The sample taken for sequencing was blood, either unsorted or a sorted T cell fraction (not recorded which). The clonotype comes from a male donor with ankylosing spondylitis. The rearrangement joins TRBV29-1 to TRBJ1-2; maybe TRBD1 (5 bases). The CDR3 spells CSVQQGSYGYTF. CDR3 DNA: TGCAGCGTTCAGCAGGGATCCTATGGCTACACCTTC.